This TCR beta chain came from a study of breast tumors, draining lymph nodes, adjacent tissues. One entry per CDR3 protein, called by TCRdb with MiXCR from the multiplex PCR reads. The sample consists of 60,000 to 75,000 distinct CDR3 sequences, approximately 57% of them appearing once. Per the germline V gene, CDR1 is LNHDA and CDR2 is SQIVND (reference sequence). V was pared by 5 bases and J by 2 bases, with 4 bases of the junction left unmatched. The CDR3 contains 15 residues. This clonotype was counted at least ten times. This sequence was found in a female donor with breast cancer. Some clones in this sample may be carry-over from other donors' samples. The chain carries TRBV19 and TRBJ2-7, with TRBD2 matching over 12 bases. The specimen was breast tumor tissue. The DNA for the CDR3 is TGTGCCAGTAGTGCACTAGCGGGAGGTACCTACGAGCAGTACTTC. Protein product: CASSALAGGTYEQYF.